The entry below describes one T cell receptor beta chain. Its antigen is unidentified. This entry is derived from a study of early T cells in non-severe SARS-CoV-2 infection. Findings and limits, study-wide: A preference for anti-spike CD8 responses marked VDJdb matching, which missed private and CD4 specificities.

Individual cDNA molecules each received unique molecular identifiers attached to them. TCRdb re-called the 5' RACE reads through MiXCR, storing one row per CDR3 protein. The table includes roughly 70,000 distinct CDR3 sequences, about 19% detected once. Trimming removed 0 bases from V and 5 bases from J, with 10 bases in between. CDR1 and CDR2 (germline): SGHRS, YFSETQ. The CDR3 is 14 residues long. V gene TRBV5-1 combines with J gene TRBJ2-3; maybe TRBD1 (6 bases). Sequencing was performed on whole blood, taken at baseline. This clonotype was obtained from an adult who was a healthcare worker with PCR-confirmed SARS-CoV-2 infection or an uninfected control (not recorded which). The CDR3 region is CASSLAQGVDTQYF. As DNA, the CDR3 is TGCGCCAGCAGCTTGGCACAGGGCGTAGATACGCAGTATTTT.